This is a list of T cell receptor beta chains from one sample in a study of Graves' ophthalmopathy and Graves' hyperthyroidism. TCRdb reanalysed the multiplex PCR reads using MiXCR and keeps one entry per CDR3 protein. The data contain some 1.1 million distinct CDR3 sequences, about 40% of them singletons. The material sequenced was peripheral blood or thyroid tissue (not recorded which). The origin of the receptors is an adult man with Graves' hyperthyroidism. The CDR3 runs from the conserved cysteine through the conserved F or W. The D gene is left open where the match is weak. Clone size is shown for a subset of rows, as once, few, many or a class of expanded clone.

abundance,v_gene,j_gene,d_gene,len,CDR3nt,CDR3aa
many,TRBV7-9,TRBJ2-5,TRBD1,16,TGTGCCAGCAGCTTATATCGGGACAGGGTTGAGGAGACCCAGTACTTC,CASSLYRDRVEETQYF
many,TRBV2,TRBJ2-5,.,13,TGTGCCAGCAGTCTGGACAGCTCAGAGACCCAGTACTTC,CASSLDSSETQYF
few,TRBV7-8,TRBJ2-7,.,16,TGTGCCAGCAGCTTCCCGGTCTCGGCCAGCTCCTACGAGCAGTACTTC,CASSFPVSASSYEQYF
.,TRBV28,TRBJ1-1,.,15,TGTGCCAGCAGTACCGCGACAGCCTGGAACACTGAAGCTTTCTTT,CASSTATAWNTEAFF
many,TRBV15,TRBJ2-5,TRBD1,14,TGTGCCACCAGCTGGGACAGGGAGGGGGAGACCCAGTACTTC,CATSWDREGETQYF
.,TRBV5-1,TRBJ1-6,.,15,TGTGCCAGCAGCCTAGACTCCCTCGGGAATTCACCCCTCCACTTT,CASSLDSLGNSPLHF
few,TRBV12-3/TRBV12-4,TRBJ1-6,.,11,TGTGCCAGCAGTTACCCTATGTCCCTCCACTTT,CASSYPMSLHF
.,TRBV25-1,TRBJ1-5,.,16,TGTGCCAGAAAAAGACCGGGACCCCGGCGCAATCAGCCCCAGCATTTT,CARKRPGPRRNQPQHF
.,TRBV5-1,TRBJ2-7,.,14,TGCGCCAGCAGGTTGGACAGAAACAACTACGAGCAGTACTTC,CASRLDRNNYEQYF
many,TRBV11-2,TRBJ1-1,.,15,TGTGCCAGCAGCTTTCAAGGGGGATACGACACTGAAGCTTTCTTT,CASSFQGGYDTEAFF
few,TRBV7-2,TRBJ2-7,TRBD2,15,TGTGCCAGCAGCTTAGGACTAGCCTTTCAAGGCGAGCAGTACTTC,CASSLGLAFQGEQYF
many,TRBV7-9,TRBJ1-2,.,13,TGTGCCAGCAGCGCAATAAGCGTCGTTGGCTACACCTTC,CASSAISVVGYTF
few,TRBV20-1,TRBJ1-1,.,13,TGCAGTGCTCTAGCAGCACTAAAGACTGAAGCTTTCTTT,CSALAALKTEAFF
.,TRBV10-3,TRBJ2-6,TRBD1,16,TGTGCCATCAGCCCGACAGGGGGCTCTGGGGCCAACGTCCTGACTTTC,CAISPTGGSGANVLTF
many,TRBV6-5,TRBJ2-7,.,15,TGTGCCAGCAGCAGACGGACACTAAGCTCCTACGAGCAGTACTTC,CASSRRTLSSYEQYF
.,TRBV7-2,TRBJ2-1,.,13,TGTGCCAGCAGCTCGCCCGCGGTTATAGAGCAGTTCTTC,CASSSPAVIEQFF
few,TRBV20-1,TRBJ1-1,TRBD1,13,TGCAGTGCTAGGACAGGGGCTTTAACTGAAGCTTTCTTT,CSARTGALTEAFF
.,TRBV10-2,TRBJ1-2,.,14,TGCGCCAGCAGTGAGCCGGACAGTATTGGTTCGTACACCTTC,CASSEPDSIGSYTF
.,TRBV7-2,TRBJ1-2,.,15,TGTGCCAGCAGCCCTCCTCCGGGACATGGGGATGGCTACACCTTC,CASSPPPGHGDGYTF
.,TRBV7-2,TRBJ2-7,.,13,TGTGCCAGCAGCAAGCAAGGGGCCTACGAGCAGTACTTC,CASSKQGAYEQYF
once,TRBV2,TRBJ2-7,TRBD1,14,TGTGCCAGCGACAGGGGGAGGAACTCCTACGAGCAGTACTTC,CASDRGRNSYEQYF
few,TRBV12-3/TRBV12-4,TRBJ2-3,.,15,TGTGCCAGCAGTTACCCCCAGAAGGGCACAGATACGCAGTATTTT,CASSYPQKGTDTQYF
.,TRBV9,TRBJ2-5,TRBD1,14,TGTGCCAGCAGCCCCCGGGACAGGGAGTTGGCCCAGTACTTC,CASSPRDRELAQYF
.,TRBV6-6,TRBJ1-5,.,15,TGTGCCAGCAGTTACCGGGAAGGCGGCAATCAGCCCCAGCATTTT,CASSYREGGNQPQHF
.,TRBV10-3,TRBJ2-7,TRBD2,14,TGTGCCATCAGGGGGACTAGCTCGGCCGTCGAGCAGTACTTC,CAIRGTSSAVEQYF
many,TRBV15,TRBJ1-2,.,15,TGTGCCACCAGCAGAGAGTTTCTACAGGATAATGGCTACACCTTC,CATSREFLQDNGYTF
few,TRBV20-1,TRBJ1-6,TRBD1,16,TGCAGTGCGAGCTCACAGGGGGCATCCTATAATTCACCCCTCCACTTT,CSASSQGASYNSPLHF
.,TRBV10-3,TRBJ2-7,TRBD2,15,TGTGCCATCAGGGCGGGGGGGGAAGTCTCCTACGAGCAGTACTTC,CAIRAGGEVSYEQYF
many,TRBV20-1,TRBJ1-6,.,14,TGCAGTGCTAGAGCGGAATCCTCAGGGTCACCCCTCCACTTT,CSARAESSGSPLHF
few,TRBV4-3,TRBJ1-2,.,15,TGCGCCAGCAGCCAAGATCTAACAAGGAGCTATGGCTACACCTTC,CASSQDLTRSYGYTF
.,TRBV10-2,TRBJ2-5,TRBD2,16,TGCGCCAGCAGAAGACTAGCGGGGGGGCAACAAGAGACCCAGTACTTC,CASRRLAGGQQETQYF
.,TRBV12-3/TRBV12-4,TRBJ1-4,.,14,.,CASSSSAVSEKLFF
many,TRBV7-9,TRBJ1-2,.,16,TGTGCCAGCAGCCTTACCGGGGCAGGCCCTAACTATGGCTACACCTTC,CASSLTGAGPNYGYTF
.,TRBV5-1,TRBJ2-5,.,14,TGCGCCAGCAGCCTTCCGACAGGAGAAGAGACCCAGTACTTC,CASSLPTGEETQYF
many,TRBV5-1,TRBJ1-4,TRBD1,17,TGCGCCAGCAGCTTCGAGATTACAGGGGCTGCTGGGGAAAAACTGTTTTTT,CASSFEITGAAGEKLFF
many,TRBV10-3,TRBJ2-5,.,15,TGTGCCATCAGTGAGCCCTGGTCCAGGGGAGCGACCCAGTACTTC,CAISEPWSRGATQYF
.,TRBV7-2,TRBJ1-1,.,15,TGTGCCAGCAGCTTAGGACCCCTAGAGCACACTGAAGCTTTCTTT,CASSLGPLEHTEAFF
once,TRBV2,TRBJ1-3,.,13,TGTGCCAGCAGGGCCCTAGCTACGAACACCATATATTTT,CASRALATNTIYF
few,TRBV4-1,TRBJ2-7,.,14,TGCGCCAGCAGCCGGACTGAGACTTTCTACGAGCAGTACTTC,CASSRTETFYEQYF
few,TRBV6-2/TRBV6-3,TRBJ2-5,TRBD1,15,TGTGCCAGCAGAAAAGGACAGGGGTCGAGGGAGACCCAGTACTTC,CASRKGQGSRETQYF
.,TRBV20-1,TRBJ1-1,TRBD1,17,TGCAGTGCTAGAGATCATAGGACAGGGCCCTTTGCCACTGAAGCTTTCTTT,CSARDHRTGPFATEAFF
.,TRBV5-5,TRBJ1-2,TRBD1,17,TGTGCCAGCAGCGCCACCGGGACAGGTCTCCTCTTCTATGGCTACACCTTC,CASSATGTGLLFYGYTF
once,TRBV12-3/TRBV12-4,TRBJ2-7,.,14,TGTGCCAGCAGCCCCTCGGACAAGTCCTACGAGCAGTACTTC,CASSPSDKSYEQYF
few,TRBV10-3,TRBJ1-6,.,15,TGTGCCTGGAGTACCCCCGGTTCGAGGAATTCACCCCTCCACTTT,CAWSTPGSRNSPLHF
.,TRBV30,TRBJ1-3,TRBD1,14,TGTGCCTGGAGACAACAAGACAGGGCGGACACCATATATTTT,CAWRQQDRADTIYF
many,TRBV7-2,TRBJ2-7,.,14,TGTGCCAGCAGCTTAAGCAGGGCCTCCTACGAGCAGTACTTC,CASSLSRASYEQYF
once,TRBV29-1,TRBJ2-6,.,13,TGCAGCAGTGACAGCTCTGGGGCCAACGTCCTGACTTTC,CSSDSSGANVLTF
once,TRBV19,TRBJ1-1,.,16,TGTGCCAGTAGTGGCGTTACTAGCGGTACGAACACTGAAGCTTTCTTT,CASSGVTSGTNTEAFF
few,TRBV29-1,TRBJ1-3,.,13,TGCAGCGTTCTCGCAGAGGCCGGAAACACCATATATTTT,CSVLAEAGNTIYF
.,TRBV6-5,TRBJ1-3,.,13,TGTGCCAGCAGTGCAACAGGGAGGAGCACCATATATTTT,CASSATGRSTIYF
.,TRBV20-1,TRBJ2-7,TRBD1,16,TGCAGTGCTAGAGTACCCGGGACAGGGAATCCGTACGAGCGGTACTTC,CSARVPGTGNPYERYF
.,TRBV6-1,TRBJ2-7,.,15,TGTGCCAGCAGTGAAGCAGGGTCAGAGGCCTACGAGCAGTACTTC,CASSEAGSEAYEQYF
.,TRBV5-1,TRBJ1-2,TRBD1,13,TGTGCCAGCTCATCCCGGGACAGGGACGGCTACACCTTC,CASSSRDRDGYTF
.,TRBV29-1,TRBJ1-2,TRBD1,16,TGCAGCGTTGAAGCATTGACTCGACAGGGAGACTATGGCTACACCTTC,CSVEALTRQGDYGYTF
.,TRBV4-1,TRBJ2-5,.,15,TGCGCCAGCAGCCAAGATAAAGTCGGCCAAGAGACCCAGTACTTC,CASSQDKVGQETQYF
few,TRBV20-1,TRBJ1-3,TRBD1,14,TGCAGTGCAAGCGACAGGGCCTCTGGAAACACCATATATTTT,CSASDRASGNTIYF
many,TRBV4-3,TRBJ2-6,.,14,TGCGCCAGCAGCCAAGATCGAGGGGCCAACGTCCTGACTTTC,CASSQDRGANVLTF